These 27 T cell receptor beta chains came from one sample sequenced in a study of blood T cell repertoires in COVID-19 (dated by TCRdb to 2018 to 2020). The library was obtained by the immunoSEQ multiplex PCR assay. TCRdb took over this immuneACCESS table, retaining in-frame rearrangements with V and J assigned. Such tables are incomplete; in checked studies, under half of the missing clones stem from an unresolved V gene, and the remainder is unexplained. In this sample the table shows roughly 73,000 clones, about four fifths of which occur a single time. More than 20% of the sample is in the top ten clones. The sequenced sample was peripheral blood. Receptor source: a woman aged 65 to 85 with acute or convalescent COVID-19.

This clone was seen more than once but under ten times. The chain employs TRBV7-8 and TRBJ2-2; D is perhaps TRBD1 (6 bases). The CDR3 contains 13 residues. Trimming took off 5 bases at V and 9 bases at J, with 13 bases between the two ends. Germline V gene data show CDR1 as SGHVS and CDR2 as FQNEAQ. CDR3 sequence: CASSPRTARELFF. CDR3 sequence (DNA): TGTGCCAGCAGCCCAAGGACAGCCCGGGAGCTGTTTTTT.

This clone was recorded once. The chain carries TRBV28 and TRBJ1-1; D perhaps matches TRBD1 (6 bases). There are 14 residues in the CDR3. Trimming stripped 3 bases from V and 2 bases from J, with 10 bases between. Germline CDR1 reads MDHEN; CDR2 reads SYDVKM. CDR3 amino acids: CASSFGGPNTEAFF. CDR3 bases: TGTGCCAGCAGTTTTGGGGGCCCCAACACTGAAGCTTTCTTT.

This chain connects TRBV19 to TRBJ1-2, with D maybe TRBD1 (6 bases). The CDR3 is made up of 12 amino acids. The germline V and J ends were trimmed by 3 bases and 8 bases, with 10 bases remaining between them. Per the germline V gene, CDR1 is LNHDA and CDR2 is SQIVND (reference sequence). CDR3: CASSITDSGYTF. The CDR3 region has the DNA TGTGCCAGTAGTATCACGGACAGCGGCTACACCTTC.

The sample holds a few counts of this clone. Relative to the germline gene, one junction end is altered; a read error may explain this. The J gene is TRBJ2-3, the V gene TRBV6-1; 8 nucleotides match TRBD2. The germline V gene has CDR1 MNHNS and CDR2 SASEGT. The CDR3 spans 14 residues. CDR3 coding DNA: TGTGCCAGCAGTGACCGGACTAGCAGAGATACGCAGTATTTT. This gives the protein CASSDRTSRDTQYF.

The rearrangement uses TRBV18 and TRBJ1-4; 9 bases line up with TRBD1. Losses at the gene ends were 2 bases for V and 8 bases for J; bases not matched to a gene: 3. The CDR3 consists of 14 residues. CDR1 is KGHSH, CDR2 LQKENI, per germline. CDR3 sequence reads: CASSPGTGREKLFF. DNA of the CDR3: TGTGCCAGCTCACCAGGGACAGGGAGAGAAAAACTGTTTTTT.

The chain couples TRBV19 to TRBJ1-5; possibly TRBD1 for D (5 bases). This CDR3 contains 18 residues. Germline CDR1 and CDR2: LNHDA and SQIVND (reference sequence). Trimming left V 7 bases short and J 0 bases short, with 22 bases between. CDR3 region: CASKRGGPGTNSNQPQHF. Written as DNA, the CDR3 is TGTGCCAGTAAGCGGGGAGGCCCCGGGACTAATAGCAATCAGCCCCAGCATTTT.

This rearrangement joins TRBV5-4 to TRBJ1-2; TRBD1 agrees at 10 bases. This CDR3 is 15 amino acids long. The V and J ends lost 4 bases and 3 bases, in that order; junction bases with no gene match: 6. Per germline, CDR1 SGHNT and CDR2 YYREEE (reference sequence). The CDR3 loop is CASSIPGQGYYGYTF. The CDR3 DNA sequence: TGTGCCAGCAGCATACCGGGACAGGGGTACTATGGCTACACCTTC.

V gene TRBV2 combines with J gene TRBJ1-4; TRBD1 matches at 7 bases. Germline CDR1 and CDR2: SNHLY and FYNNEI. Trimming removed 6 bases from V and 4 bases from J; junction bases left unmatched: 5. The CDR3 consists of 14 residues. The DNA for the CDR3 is TGTGCCAGCAGCCCCGGGACAGATAATGAAAAACTGTTTTTT. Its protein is CASSPGTDNEKLFF.

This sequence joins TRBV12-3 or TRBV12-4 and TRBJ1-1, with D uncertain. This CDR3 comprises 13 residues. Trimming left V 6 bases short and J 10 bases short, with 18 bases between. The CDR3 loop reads CASRLAYRVGAFF. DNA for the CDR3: TGTGCCAGCAGGCTCGCTTATCGGGTAGGAGCTTTCTTT.

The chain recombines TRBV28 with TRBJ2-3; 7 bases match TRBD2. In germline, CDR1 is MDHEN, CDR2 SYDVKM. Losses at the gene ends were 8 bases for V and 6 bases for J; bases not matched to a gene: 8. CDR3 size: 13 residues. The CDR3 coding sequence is TGTGCCAGCCACGGGAGGCCGAGGGATACGCAGTATTTT. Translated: CASHGRPRDTQYF. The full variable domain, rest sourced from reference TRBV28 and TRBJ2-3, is DVKVTQSSRYLVKRTGEKVFLECVQDMDHENMFWYRQDPGLGLRLIYFSYDVKMKEKGDIPEGYSVSREKKERFSLILESASTNQTSMYLCASHGRPRDTQYFGPGTRLTVL.

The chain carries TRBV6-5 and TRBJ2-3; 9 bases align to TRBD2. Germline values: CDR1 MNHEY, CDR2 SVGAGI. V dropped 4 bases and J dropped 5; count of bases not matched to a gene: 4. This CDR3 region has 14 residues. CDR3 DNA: TGTGCCAGCAGTTCTCGCGGGAGGGGAGATACGCAGTATTTT. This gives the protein CASSSRGRGDTQYF.

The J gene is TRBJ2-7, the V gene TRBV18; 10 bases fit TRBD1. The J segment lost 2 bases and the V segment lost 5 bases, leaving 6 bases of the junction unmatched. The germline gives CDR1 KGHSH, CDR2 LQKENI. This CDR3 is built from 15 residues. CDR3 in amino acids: CASSTRDRGPYEQYF. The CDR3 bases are TGTGCCAGCTCAACCCGGGACAGGGGTCCCTACGAGCAGTACTTC.

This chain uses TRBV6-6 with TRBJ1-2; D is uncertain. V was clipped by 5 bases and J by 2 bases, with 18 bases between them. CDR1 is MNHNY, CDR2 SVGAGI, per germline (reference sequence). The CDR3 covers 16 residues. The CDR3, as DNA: TGTGCCAGCAGTAGTACAGAAGTACGCCTAAACTATGGCTACACCTTC. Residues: CASSSTEVRLNYGYTF.

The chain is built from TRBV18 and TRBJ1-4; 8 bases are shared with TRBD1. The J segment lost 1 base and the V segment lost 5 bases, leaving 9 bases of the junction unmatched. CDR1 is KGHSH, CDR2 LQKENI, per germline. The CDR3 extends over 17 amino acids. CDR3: CASSKGQGSLTNEKLFF. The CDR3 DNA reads TGTGCCAGCTCAAAAGGACAGGGATCGCTAACTAATGAAAAACTGTTTTTT.

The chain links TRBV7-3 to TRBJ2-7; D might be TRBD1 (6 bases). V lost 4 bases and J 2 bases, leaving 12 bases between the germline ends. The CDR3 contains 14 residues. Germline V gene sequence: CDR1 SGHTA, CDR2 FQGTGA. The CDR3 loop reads CASSSGDPPYEQYF. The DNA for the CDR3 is TGTGCCAGCAGCTCAGGGGACCCACCCTACGAGCAGTACTTC.

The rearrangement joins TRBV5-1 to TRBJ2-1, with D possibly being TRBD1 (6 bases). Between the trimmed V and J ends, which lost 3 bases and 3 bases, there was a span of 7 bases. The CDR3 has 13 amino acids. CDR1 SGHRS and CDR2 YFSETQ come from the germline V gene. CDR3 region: CASSSDSYNEQFF. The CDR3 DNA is TGCGCCAGCAGCTCGGACAGCTACAATGAGCAGTTCTTC.

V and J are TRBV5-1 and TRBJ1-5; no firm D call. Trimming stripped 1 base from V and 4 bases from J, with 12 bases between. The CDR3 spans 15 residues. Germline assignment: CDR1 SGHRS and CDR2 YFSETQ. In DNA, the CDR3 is TGCGCCAGCAGCTTGAACTCTAACCCGAATCAGCCCCAGCATTTT. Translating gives CASSLNSNPNQPQHF.

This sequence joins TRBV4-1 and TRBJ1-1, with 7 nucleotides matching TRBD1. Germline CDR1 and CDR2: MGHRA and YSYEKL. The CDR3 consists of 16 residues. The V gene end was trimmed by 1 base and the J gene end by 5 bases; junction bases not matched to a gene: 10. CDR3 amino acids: CASSQGSTGTRTEAFF. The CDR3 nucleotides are TGCGCCAGCAGCCAAGGGTCGACAGGGACGAGGACTGAAGCTTTCTTT.

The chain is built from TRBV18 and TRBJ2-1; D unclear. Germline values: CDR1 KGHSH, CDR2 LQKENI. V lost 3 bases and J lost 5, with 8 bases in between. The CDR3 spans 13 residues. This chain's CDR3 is CASSPDTDNEQFF. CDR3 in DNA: TGTGCCAGCTCACCTGACACAGACAATGAGCAGTTCTTC.

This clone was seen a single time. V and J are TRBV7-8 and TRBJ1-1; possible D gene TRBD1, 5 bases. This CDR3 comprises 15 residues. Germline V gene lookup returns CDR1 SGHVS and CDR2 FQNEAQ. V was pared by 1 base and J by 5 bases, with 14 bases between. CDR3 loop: CASSLVPGGVTEAFF. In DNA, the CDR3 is TGTGCCAGCAGCTTAGTTCCCGGGGGTGTTACTGAAGCTTTCTTT. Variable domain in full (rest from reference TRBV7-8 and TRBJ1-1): GAGVSQSPRYKVAKRGQDVALRCDPISGHVSLFWYQQALGQGPEFLTYFQNEAQLDKSGLPSDRFFAERPEGSVSTLKIQRTQQEDSAVYLCASSLVPGGVTEAFFGQGTRLTVV.

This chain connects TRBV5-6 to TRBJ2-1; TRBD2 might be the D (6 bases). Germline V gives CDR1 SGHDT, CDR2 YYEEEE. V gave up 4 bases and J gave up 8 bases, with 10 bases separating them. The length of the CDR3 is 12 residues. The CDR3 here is CASSHTSHEQFF. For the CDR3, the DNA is TGTGCCAGCAGCCATACTAGCCATGAGCAGTTCTTC.

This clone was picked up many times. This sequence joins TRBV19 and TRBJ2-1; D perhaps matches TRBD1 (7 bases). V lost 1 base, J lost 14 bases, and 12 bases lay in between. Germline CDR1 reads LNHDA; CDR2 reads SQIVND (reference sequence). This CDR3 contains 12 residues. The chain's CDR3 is CASSIGGDSKFF. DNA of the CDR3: TGTGCCAGTAGTATAGGGGGGGACAGTAAGTTCTTC.

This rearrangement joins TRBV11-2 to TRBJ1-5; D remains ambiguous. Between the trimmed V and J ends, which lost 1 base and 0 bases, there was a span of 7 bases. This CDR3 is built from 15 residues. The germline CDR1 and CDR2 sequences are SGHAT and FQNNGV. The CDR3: CASSLGDISNQPQHF. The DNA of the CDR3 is TGTGCCAGCAGCTTAGGTGACATTAGCAATCAGCCCCAGCATTTT. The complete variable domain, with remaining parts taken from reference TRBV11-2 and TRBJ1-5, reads EAGVAQSPRYKIIEKRQSVAFWCNPISGHATLYWYQQILGQGPKLLIQFQNNGVVDDSQLPKDRFSAERLKGVDSTLKIQPAKLEDSAVYLCASSLGDISNQPQHFGDGTRLSIL.

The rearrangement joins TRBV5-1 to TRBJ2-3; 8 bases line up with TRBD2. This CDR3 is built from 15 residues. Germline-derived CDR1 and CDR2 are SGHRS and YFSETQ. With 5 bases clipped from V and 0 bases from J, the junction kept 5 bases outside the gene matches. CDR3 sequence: CASRLGGRSTDTQYF. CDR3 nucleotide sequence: TGCGCCAGCAGGTTAGGCGGGAGGAGCACAGATACGCAGTATTTT.

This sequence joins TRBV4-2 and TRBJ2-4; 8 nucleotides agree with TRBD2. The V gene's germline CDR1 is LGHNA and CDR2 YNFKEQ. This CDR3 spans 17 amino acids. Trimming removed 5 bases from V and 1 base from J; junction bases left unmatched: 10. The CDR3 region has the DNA TGTGCCAGCAGCGAAAGAGTCTCTAGCGGGGCCAAAAACATTCAGTACTTC. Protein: CASSERVSSGAKNIQYF.

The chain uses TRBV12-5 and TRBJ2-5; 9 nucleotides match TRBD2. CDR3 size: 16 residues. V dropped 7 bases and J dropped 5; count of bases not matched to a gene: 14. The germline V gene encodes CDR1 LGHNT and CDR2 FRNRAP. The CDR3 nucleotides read TGTGCTAGTGCCCAGGGTTCCCTAGCGGGAAAGGAGACCCAGTACTTC. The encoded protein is CASAQGSLAGKETQYF.

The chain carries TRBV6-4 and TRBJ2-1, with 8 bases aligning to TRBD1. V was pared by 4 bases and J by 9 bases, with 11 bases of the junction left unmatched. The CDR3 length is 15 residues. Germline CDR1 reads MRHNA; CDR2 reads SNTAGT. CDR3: CASSAAGQGLAEQFF. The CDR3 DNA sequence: TGTGCCAGCAGTGCCGCTGGACAGGGTTTGGCTGAGCAGTTCTTC.